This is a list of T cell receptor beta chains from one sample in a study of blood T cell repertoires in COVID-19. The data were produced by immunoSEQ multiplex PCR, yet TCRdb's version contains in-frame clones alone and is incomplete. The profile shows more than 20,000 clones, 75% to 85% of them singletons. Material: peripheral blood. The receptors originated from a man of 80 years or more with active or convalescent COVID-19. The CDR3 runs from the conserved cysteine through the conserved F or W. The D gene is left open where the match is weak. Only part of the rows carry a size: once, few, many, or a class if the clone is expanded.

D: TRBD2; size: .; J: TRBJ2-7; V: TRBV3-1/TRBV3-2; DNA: TGTGCCAGCAGTCAGATAGCGGGAATCTACGAGCAGTACTTC; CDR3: CASSQIAGIYEQYF
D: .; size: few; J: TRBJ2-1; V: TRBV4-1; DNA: TGCGCCAGCAGCCAGCCGGGACTCGCATATGAAAGCTCCTACAATGAGCAGTTCTTC; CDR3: CASSQPGLAYESSYNEQFF
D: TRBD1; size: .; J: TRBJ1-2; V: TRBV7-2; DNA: TGTGCCAGCAGCCGCGGACAGGGAGCTAACTATGGCTACACCTTC; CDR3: CASSRGQGANYGYTF
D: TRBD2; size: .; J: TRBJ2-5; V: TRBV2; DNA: TGTGCCAGCAGTGAAGGGTGGACTAGCGAGTTCCAAGAGACCCAGTACTTC; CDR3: CASSEGWTSEFQETQYF
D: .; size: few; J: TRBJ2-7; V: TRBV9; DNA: TGTGCCAGCAGCGTAGGACAGGCCACCTACGAGCAGTACTTC; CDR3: CASSVGQATYEQYF
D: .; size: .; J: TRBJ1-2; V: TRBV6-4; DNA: TGTGCCAGCAGTTCCCAGATGGGCGGCTACACCTTC; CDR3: CASSSQMGGYTF
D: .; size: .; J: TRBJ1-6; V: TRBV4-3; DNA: TGCGCCAGCAGCCAGACCTGGCAGGGTCTTAATTCACCCCTCCACTTT; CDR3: CASSQTWQGLNSPLHF
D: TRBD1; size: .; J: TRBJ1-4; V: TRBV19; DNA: TGTGCCAGTAAAGCAGGGGGTGAAAAACTGTTTTTT; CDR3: CASKAGGEKLFF
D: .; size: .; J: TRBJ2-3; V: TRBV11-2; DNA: TGTGCCAGCAGCACCCAGGGGATCACAGATACGCAGTATTTT; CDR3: CASSTQGITDTQYF
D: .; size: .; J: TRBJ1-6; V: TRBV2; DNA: TGTGCCAGCAGGACAGGCTCCTATAATTCACCCCTCCACTTT; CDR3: CASRTGSYNSPLHF
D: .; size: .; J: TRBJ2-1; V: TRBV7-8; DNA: TGTGCCAGCAGCTTTTCCCCCCCGGGGTCAACGGGGAGGTGGCATGAGCAGTTCTTC; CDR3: CASSFSPPGSTGRWHEQFF
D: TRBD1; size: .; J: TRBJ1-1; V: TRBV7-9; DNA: TGTGCCAGCAGCGGACAGGGCAAAGGTGAAGCTTTCTTT; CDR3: CASSGQGKGEAFF
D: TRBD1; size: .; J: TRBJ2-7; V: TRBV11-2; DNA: TGTGCCAGCAGCTCCCGGACAGGGGCGAACGAGCAGTACTTC; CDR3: CASSSRTGANEQYF
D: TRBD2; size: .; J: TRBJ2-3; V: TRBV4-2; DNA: TGTGCCAGCAGCCAAGAGGGGACCGCGGGGACTAGCCGCACAGATACGCAGTATTTT; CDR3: CASSQEGTAGTSRTDTQYF
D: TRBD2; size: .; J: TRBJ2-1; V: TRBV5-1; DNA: TGCGCCAGCAGCGAGCGGGAGGGCCCTTACAATGAGCAGTTCTTC; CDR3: CASSEREGPYNEQFF
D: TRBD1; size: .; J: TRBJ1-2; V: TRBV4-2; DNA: TGTGCCAGCAGCCATGGCACCGGGACAGCCTATGGCTACACCTTC; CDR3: CASSHGTGTAYGYTF
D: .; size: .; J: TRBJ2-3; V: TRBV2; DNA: TGTGCCAGCAGCCCACACCCAGGCAGGGGCGTCACAGATACGCAGTATTTT; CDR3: CASSPHPGRGVTDTQYF
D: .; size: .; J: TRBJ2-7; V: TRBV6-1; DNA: TGTGCCAGCAGTGAAAGTATCAGCTACGAGCAGTACTTC; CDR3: CASSESISYEQYF
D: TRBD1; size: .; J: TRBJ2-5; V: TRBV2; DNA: TGTGCCAGCAGTGAAAATAGGCCAGGGGGTTCGGAGACCCAGTACTTC; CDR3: CASSENRPGGSETQYF
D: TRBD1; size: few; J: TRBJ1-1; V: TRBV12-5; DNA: TGTGCTAGTGGTTCAACAGGGACAGGCAGGCCTGAAGCTTTCTTT; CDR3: CASGSTGTGRPEAFF
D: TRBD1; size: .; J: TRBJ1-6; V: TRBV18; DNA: TGTGCCAGCTCAACTAACAGGGGGTATTCACCCCTCCACTTT; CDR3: CASSTNRGYSPLHF
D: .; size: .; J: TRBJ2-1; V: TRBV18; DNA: TGTGCCAGCTCACCCCCTTTGACAGACAATGAGCAGTTCTTC; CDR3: CASSPPLTDNEQFF
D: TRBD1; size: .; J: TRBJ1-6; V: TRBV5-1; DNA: TGCGCCAGCAGCTTGGCGGGACAGGGCAGCTCCTATAATTCACCCCTCCACTTT; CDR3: CASSLAGQGSSYNSPLHF
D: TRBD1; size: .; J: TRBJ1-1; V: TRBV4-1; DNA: TGCGCCAGCAGCCGGGTCGGTCGGGACAGGGCACCTGAAGCTTTCTTT; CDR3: CASSRVGRDRAPEAFF
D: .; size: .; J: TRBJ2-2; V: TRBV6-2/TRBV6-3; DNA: TGTGCCAGCAGTTTCAGGTCGGGGACCGGGGAGCTGTTTTTT; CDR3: CASSFRSGTGELFF
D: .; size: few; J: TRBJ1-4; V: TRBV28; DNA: TGTGCCAGCAGTTTTCAAGGAGGGGCGTTTAATGAAAAACTGTTTTTT; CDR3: CASSFQGGAFNEKLFF
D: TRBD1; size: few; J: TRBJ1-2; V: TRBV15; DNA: TGTGCCACCAGCAGAGAAGGGGGCAGGGGTCGGTCGTTC; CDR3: CATSREGGRGRSF
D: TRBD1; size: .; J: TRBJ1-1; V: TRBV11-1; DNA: TGTGCCAGCAGCTTAGGGACAGGGTGGATGAACACTGAAGCTTTCTTT; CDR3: CASSLGTGWMNTEAFF
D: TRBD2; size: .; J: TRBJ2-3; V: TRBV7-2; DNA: TGTGCCAGCAGCTTAGAGGGAGCGGGGGTCACAGATACGCAGTATTTT; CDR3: CASSLEGAGVTDTQYF
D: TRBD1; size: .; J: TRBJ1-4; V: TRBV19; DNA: TGTGCCAGTAGGGGGACAGGGGGAGGAACTAATGAAAAACTGTTTTTT; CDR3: CASRGTGGGTNEKLFF
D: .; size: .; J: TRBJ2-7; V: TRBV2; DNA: TGTGCCAGCAGTGACGTAACCTACGAGCAGTACTTC; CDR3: CASSDVTYEQYF
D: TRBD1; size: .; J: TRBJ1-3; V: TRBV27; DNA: TGTGCCAGCAGTCCCGGGACAGATACCTCTGGAAACACCATATATTTT; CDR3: CASSPGTDTSGNTIYF
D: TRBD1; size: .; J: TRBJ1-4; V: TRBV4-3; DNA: TGCGCCAGCAGCCAAGATGGGACAGGCGGTAATGAAAAACTGTTTTTT; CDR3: CASSQDGTGGNEKLFF
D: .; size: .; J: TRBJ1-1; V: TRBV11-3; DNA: TGTGCCAGCAGTGACCACGGTAGGGGGAACACTGAAGCTTTCTTT; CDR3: CASSDHGRGNTEAFF
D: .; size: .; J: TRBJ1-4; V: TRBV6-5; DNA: TGTGCCAGCAGTTACTCAAGGGGAACTAATGAAAAACTGTTTTTT; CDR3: CASSYSRGTNEKLFF
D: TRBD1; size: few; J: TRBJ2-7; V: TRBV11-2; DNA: TGTGCCAGCAGCTTGGACAGGGACGAGCAGTACTTC; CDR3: CASSLDRDEQYF
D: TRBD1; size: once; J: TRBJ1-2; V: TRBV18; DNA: TGTGCCAGCTCACGTCAGACAGGGGCCTCCGATGGCTACACCTTC; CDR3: CASSRQTGASDGYTF
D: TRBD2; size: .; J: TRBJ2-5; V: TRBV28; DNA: TGTGCCAGCAGTACCGGGACTAGCGGGAGCTGGGGGGAGACCCAGTACTTC; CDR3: CASSTGTSGSWGETQYF
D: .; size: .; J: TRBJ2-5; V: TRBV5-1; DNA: TGCGCCAGCAGCACGTGGACAGCAAAACAAGAGACCCAGTACTTC; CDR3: CASSTWTAKQETQYF
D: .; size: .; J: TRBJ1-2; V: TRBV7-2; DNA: TGTGCCAGCAGCCGGGTAGAAGGCTATGGCTACACCTTC; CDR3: CASSRVEGYGYTF